Following are 17 T cell receptor beta chains from one sample sequenced in a study of a mutant IDH1 vaccine in newly diagnosed glioma. No antigen has been identified for these receptors. Stated time point: week 11, during vaccination. The study gave 300 ug of mutant IDH1 20-mer peptide per vaccine dose, with topical imiquimod. TCRdb keeps only in-frame clones here, not all; method: immunoSEQ multiplex PCR. The table lists fewer than 70,000 clones, 70% to 85% of them singletons. This material consisted of PBMCs, taken from a glioma patient whose treatment included an IDH1 peptide vaccine. All receptors derive from a man aged 30 to 39 with glioma.

The gene calls are TRBV30 and TRBJ2-3; unclear D gene. Trimming stripped 0 bases from V and 0 bases from J, with 7 bases between. The CDR3 is made up of 14 amino acids. CDR1 GTSNPN and CDR2 SVGIG come from the germline V gene (reference sequence). The CDR3 DNA is TGTGCCTGGAGTGTGCTAATTAGCACAGATACGCAGTATTTT. Residues: CAWSVLISTDTQYF.

The chain employs TRBV6-5 and TRBJ2-7, with D maybe TRBD1 (5 bases). Trimming removed 0 bases from V and 1 base from J, with 7 bases in between. The CDR3 contains 14 residues. Germline loops: CDR1 MNHEY, CDR2 SVGAGI. CDR3 region: CASSYSGQSYEQYF. In nucleotides, the CDR3 is TGTGCCAGCAGTTACTCCGGACAATCCTACGAGCAGTACTTC.

The chain is built from TRBV7-2 and TRBJ1-1; 7 bases match TRBD1. This CDR3 is 16 amino acids long. The ends lost 5 bases at V and 7 bases at J; junction bases unmatched: 16. CDR1 is SGHTA and CDR2 is FQGNSA in the germline V gene. CDR3 sequence reads: CASSRDRVRRQNEAFF. CDR3 nucleotides: TGTGCCAGCAGCCGTGACAGGGTCCGGAGGCAAAATGAAGCTTTCTTT.

The V call is TRBV6-6, the J call TRBJ2-1; D is ambiguous. CDR1 and CDR2 from the germline V gene are MNHNY and SVGAGI (reference sequence). Trimming took off 7 bases at V and 2 bases at J, with 9 bases between the two ends. This CDR3 region has 13 residues. DNA of the CDR3: TGTGCCAGCACCACGGACCCCTACAATGAGCAGTTCTTC. Encoded protein: CASTTDPYNEQFF.

This sequence joins TRBV28 and TRBJ1-2; no clear D gene. The germline gives CDR1 MDHEN, CDR2 SYDVKM. The CDR3 runs to 12 residues. V was trimmed by 5 bases and J by 1 base, leaving 5 bases between them. DNA for the CDR3: TGTGCCAGCAGTCCTTTTAACTATGGCTACACCTTC. It yields the protein CASSPFNYGYTF.

The genes are TRBV7-8 and TRBJ2-5; the D gene is possibly TRBD2 (6 bases). The J call is in doubt because the DNA end fits TRBJ2-7 better. CDR3 length: 17 amino acids. Germline-derived CDR1 and CDR2 are SGHVS and FQNEAQ. This chain's CDR3 is CASSFDDWSRGSYEQYF. The CDR3 bases are TGTGCCAGCAGCTTCGATGACTGGTCGCGGGGTAGCTACGAGCAGTACTTC.

The chain has TRBV7-9 and TRBJ2-7; 10 positions match TRBD2. CDR3 size: 16 residues. CDR1 is SEHNR, CDR2 FQNEAQ, per germline (reference sequence). Losses at the gene ends were 5 bases for V and 2 bases for J; bases not matched to a gene: 9. The chain's CDR3 is CASSGLAGGSPYEQYF. The CDR3 region has the DNA TGTGCCAGCAGCGGATTAGCGGGAGGTTCCCCCTACGAGCAGTACTTC.

In this sample, this clone turned up once. The J gene is TRBJ1-5, the V gene TRBV7-9; 8 bases match TRBD1. The germline V gene encodes CDR1 SEHNR and CDR2 FQNEAQ (reference sequence). The trim removed 2 bases at V and 2 bases at J, leaving 2 bases unmatched. The CDR3 extends over 15 amino acids. The CDR3 is CASSLSGGGNQPQHF. DNA for the CDR3: TGTGCCAGCAGCTTATCAGGGGGCGGCAATCAGCCCCAGCATTTT.

The CDR3 loop reads CASSWGGPNYGYTF. Here the CDR3 DNA reads TGTGCCAGCAGCTGGGGAGGGCCTAACTATGGCTACACCTTC. The chain carries TRBV11-1 and TRBJ1-2, with D hard to call. Trimming removed 4 bases at V and 0 bases at J, with 9 bases between. Germline CDR1 reads SGHAT; CDR2 reads FQDESV (reference sequence). The CDR3 contains 14 residues.

V is TRBV30 and J is TRBJ2-1; TRBD1 matches 9 bases. The ends lost 3 bases at V and 14 bases at J; junction bases unmatched: 8. Germline loops: CDR1 GTSNPN, CDR2 SVGIG (reference sequence). This CDR3 is built from 12 residues. CDR3 DNA sequence: TGTGCCTGGAGCCCCACAGGGGGCGTGAAGTTCTTC. Its translation: CAWSPTGGVKFF.

This clone was detected a few times. This sequence joins TRBV6-5 and TRBJ1-1; D gene uncertain. Trimming left V 6 bases short and J 2 bases short, with 7 bases between. The CDR3 consists of 12 residues. Germline V gene sequence: CDR1 MNHEY, CDR2 SVGAGI. The CDR3, as DNA: TGTGCCAGCAGCGATCCCAACACTGAAGCTTTCTTT. Its protein is CASSDPNTEAFF.

V is TRBV7-9 and J is TRBJ1-2, with D unclear. Germline V gene sequence: CDR1 SEHNR, CDR2 FQNEAQ (reference sequence). The germline V and J ends were trimmed by 0 bases and 3 bases, with 8 bases remaining between them. The CDR3 loop spans 14 amino acids. The CDR3 region is CASSLAGGYYGYTF. DNA for the CDR3: TGTGCCAGCAGCTTAGCGGGAGGGTACTATGGCTACACCTTC.

V and J are TRBV6-5 and TRBJ1-2, with 7 positions matching TRBD1. With V trimmed by 5 bases and J by 4 bases, 7 bases remained unmatched. CDR1 and CDR2 (germline): MNHEY, SVGAGI. This CDR3 comprises 14 residues. CDR3 sequence: CASSRDSTAYGYTF. The CDR3 DNA follows: TGTGCCAGCAGTCGGGACAGCACAGCCTATGGCTACACCTTC.

The chain employs TRBV28 and TRBJ2-7; D could derive from TRBD1 or TRBD2 (5 bases each). Trimming took off 5 bases at V and 6 bases at J, with 23 bases between the two ends. This CDR3 has 16 residues. The germline V gene encodes CDR1 MDHEN and CDR2 SYDVKM. DNA for the CDR3: TGTGCCAGCAGTCCCGACCGGGGCCCTAAGGGGTCCGAGCAGTACTTC. Its protein product is CASSPDRGPKGSEQYF. The whole variable domain, filled in from reference TRBV28 and TRBJ2-7, reads DVKVTQSSRYLVKRTGEKVFLECVQDMDHENMFWYRQDPGLGLRLIYFSYDVKMKEKGDIPEGYSVSREKKERFSLILESASTNQTSMYLCASSPDRGPKGSEQYFGPGTRLTVT.

The gene calls are TRBV15 and TRBJ1-2; D call uncertain. The V gene's germline CDR1 is LNHNV and CDR2 YYDKDF (reference sequence). The CDR3 covers 15 residues. V lost 0 bases and J lost 5, with 13 bases in between. CDR3 sequence reads: CATSRDPEAGYGYTF. The CDR3, as DNA: TGTGCCACCAGCAGAGATCCAGAGGCAGGTTATGGCTACACCTTC.

This chain links TRBV18 with TRBJ1-1, with D perhaps TRBD1 (6 bases). The CDR3 extends over 12 amino acids. Trimming took off 3 bases at V and 8 bases at J, with 10 bases between the two ends. Germline V gives CDR1 KGHSH, CDR2 LQKENI. The CDR3, as DNA: TGTGCCAGCTCACCTCGGACAGAGGAAGCTTTCTTT. It encodes CASSPRTEEAFF.

The chain is built from TRBV19 and TRBJ1-2; D gene ambiguous. The CDR3 sequence is 15 residues long. Trimming took 0 bases from V and 4 from J, leaving 12 bases between them. In germline, CDR1 is LNHDA, CDR2 SQIVND (reference sequence). CDR3: CASSIEVWGSYGYTF. The CDR3 DNA follows: TGTGCCAGTAGTATAGAAGTTTGGGGAAGCTATGGCTACACCTTC.